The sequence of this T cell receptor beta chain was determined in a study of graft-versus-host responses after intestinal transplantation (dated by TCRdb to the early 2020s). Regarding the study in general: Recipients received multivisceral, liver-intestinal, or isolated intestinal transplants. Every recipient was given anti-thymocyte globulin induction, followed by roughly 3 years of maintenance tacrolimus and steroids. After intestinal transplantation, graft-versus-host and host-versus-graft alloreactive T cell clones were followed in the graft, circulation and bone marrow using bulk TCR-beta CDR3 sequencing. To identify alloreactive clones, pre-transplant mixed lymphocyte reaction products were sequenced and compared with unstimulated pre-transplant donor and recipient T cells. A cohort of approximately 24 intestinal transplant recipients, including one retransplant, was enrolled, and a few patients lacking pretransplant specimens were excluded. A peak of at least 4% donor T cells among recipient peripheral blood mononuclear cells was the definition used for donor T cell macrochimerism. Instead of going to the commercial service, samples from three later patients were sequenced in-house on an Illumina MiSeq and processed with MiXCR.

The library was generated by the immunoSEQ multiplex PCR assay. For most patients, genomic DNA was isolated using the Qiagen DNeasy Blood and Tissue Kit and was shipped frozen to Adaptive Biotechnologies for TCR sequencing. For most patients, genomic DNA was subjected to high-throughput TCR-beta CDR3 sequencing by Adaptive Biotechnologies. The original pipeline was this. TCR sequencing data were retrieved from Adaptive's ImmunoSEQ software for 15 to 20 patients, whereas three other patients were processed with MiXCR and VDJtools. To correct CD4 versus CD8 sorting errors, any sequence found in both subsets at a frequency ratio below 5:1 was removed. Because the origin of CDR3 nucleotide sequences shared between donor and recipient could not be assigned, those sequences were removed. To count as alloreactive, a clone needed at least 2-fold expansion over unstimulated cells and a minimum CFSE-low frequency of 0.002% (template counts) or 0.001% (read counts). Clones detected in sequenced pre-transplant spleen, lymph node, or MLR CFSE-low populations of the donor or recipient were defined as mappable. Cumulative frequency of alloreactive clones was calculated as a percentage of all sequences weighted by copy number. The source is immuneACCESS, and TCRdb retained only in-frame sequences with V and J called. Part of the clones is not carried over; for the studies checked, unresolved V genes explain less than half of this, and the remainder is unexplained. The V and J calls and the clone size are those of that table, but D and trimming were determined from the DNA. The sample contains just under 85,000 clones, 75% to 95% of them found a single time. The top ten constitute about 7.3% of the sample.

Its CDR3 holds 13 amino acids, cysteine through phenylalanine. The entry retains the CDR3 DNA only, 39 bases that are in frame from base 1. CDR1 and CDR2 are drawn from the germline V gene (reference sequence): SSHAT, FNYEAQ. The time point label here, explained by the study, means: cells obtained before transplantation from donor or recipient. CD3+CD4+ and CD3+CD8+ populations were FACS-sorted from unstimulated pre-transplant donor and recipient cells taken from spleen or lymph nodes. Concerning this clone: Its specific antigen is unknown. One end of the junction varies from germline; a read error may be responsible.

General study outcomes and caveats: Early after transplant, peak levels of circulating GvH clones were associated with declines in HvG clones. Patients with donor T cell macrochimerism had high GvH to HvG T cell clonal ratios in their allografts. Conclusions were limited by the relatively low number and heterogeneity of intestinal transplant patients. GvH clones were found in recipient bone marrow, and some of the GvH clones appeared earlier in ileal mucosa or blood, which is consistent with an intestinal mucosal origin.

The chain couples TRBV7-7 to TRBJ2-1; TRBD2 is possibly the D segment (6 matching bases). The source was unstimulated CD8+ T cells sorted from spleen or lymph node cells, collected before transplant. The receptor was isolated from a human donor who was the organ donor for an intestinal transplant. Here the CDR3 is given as CASSLVGGYEQFF. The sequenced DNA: TGTGCTAGCAGCTTAGTTGGAGGGTATGAGCAGTTCTTC.